These 25 T cell receptor beta chains originate from one sample sequenced in a study of response to subunit inactivated influenza vaccine. TCRdb fed the RT-PCR reads into MiXCR, producing one record per CDR3 protein. The table includes more than 550,000 distinct CDR3 sequences, 12% detected once. Sequenced material: PBMCs from blood, taken on the day of vaccination. Receptors originate from a man over 45 who received an inactivated influenza vaccine.

The sample holds a few counts of this clonotype. The V gene is TRBV7-9, the J gene TRBJ2-6; D might be TRBD2 (7 bases). Trimming stripped 4 bases from V and 4 bases from J, with 17 bases between. Germline CDR1 and CDR2: SEHNR and FQNEAQ (reference sequence). This CDR3 region has 17 residues. The CDR3 loop reads CASSSTGGLGGANVLTF. The CDR3 DNA sequence: TGTGCCAGCAGCTCTACGGGGGGCCTAGGGGGGGCCAACGTCCTGACTTTC.

This clonotype was counted only a few times. The chain couples TRBV4-2 to TRBJ1-1; D call uncertain. The CDR3 has 13 residues. V was clipped by 1 base and J by 6 bases, with 9 bases between them. In germline, CDR1 is LGHNA, CDR2 YNFKEQ. Written as DNA, the CDR3 is TGTGCCAGCAGCCAAGCCGAGGGTTCTGAAGCTTTCTTT. This sequence encodes CASSQAEGSEAFF.

This clonotype showed up just a few times. The CDR3 DNA sequence: TGTGCCAGCAGCCAAGACGGGGCGGGAACAGATACGCAGTATTTT. Amino acid sequence: CASSQDGAGTDTQYF. The chain carries TRBV4-2 and TRBJ2-3; tentative D call: TRBD2 (6 bases). The CDR3 runs 15 residues. Germline V gene sequence: CDR1 LGHNA, CDR2 YNFKEQ. The V end was cut by 0 bases, the J end by 3 bases, with 10 bases between.

This clonotype came up a few times. V and J are TRBV5-6 and TRBJ2-5, with no clear D. V gave up 2 bases and J gave up 0 bases, with 8 bases separating them. CDR1 and CDR2 (germline): SGHDT, YYEEEE. CDR3 length: 14 residues. The DNA for the CDR3 is TGTGCCAGCAGCTTCCCGGCCCACCAAGAGACCCAGTACTTC. It encodes CASSFPAHQETQYF.

As for this clonotype: A read error may account for a junction end that differs from germline. The chain has TRBV2 and TRBJ2-7; TRBD1 matches 9 bases. The CDR3 loop spans 12 amino acids. CDR1 is SNHLY, CDR2 FYNNEI, per germline. The DNA for the CDR3 is TGTGCCAGCAGCCGGGACAGGGACGAGGAGTACTTC. Its translation is CASSRDRDEEYF.

This clonotype was counted at least ten times. V gene TRBV20-1 combines with J gene TRBJ2-3, with 8 bases lining up with TRBD2. The CDR3 totals 16 residues. CDR1 is DFQATT, CDR2 SNEGSKA, per germline (reference sequence). V lost 0 bases and J lost 1; bases outside the gene matches: 6. The CDR3 bases are TGCAGTGCTAGAGATACCCTAGCGGGCGGCACAGATACGCAGTATTTT. Encoded protein: CSARDTLAGGTDTQYF.

In this sample, this clonotype turned up many times. The rearrangement uses TRBV5-1 and TRBJ2-3; D unresolved. Looked up from germline, CDR1 is SGHRS and CDR2 is YFSETQ. V was shortened by 4 bases and J by 9 bases, with 9 bases between the two germline ends. CDR3 length: 11 residues. Here the CDR3 reads CASSPGWTQYF. The DNA of the CDR3 is TGCGCCAGCAGCCCCGGGTGGACGCAGTATTTT.

This clonotype came up many times. This CDR3 reads CASSSSGQGFTEAFF. CDR3 nucleotides: TGCGCCAGCAGCTCTTCCGGACAGGGCTTCACTGAAGCTTTCTTT. The rearrangement uses TRBV5-1 and TRBJ1-1, with TRBD1 identical over 8 bases. Germline CDR1 SGHRS, CDR2 YFSETQ. The CDR3 contains 15 residues. V was pared by 3 bases and J by 4 bases, with 8 bases of the junction left unmatched. The variable domain in full, with the rest retrieved from reference TRBV5-1 and TRBJ1-1, is KAGVTQTPRYLIKTRGQQVTLSCSPISGHRSVSWYQQTPGQGLQFLFEYFSETQRNKGNFPGRFSGRQFSNSRSEMNVSTLELGDSALYLCASSSSGQGFTEAFFGQGTRLTVV.

This clonotype has a count of ten or more. The chain has TRBV29-1 and TRBJ2-2, with a weak D call TRBD2 (5 bases). Germline V gene data show CDR1 as SQVTM and CDR2 as ANQGSEA. This CDR3 spans 15 amino acids. The V gene lost 4 bases and the J gene lost 5 bases, with 17 bases spanning the gap. The DNA for the CDR3 is TGCAGCGTTGGGGCCGGAGGAGAGAGAACCGGGGAGCTGTTTTTT. This gives the protein CSVGAGGERTGELFF.

There are a few counts of this clonotype. The chain joins TRBV24-1 to TRBJ2-1; 7 positions match TRBD2. CDR1 is KGHDR, CDR2 SFDVKD, per germline. V trimming: 2 bases; J trimming: 0 bases; junction bases outside the gene matches: 6. This CDR3 is 17 amino acids long. This CDR3 reads CATSDSGGSHSYNEQFF. The CDR3 region has the DNA TGTGCCACCAGTGATTCGGGCGGGAGCCACTCCTACAATGAGCAGTTCTTC.

Regarding this clonotype: An end of the junction does not agree with germline; a read error may underlie this. This rearrangement joins TRBV5-1 to TRBJ2-3; TRBD1 is a possible D gene (6 bases). There are 14 residues in the CDR3. Per germline, CDR1 SGHRS and CDR2 YFSETQ. CDR3 sequence reads: CASILGHGIDTQYF. The CDR3 DNA sequence: TGCGCCAGCATCTTGGGACACGGGATAGATACGCAGTATTTT.

This clonotype was seen only a few times. The V call is TRBV7-9, the J call TRBJ2-1, with D possibly being TRBD2 (5 bases). V was cut by 1 base and J by 8 bases, with 12 bases left in between. Germline V gene lookup returns CDR1 SEHNR and CDR2 FQNEAQ (reference sequence). The CDR3 runs 14 residues. The CDR3 DNA reads TGTGCCAGCAGCTTAGTGACTAAGGGCCATGAGCAGTTCTTC. The encoded protein is CASSLVTKGHEQFF.

This clonotype has just a few counts. The V gene is TRBV7-2, the J gene TRBJ2-1; D possibly corresponds to TRBD1 (6 bases). CDR1 and CDR2 (germline): SGHTA, FQGNSA. The ends were cut back, 2 bases at V and 0 bases at J, with 8 bases in the middle. The CDR3 covers 15 residues. CDR3 sequence: CASSLRGNSYNEQFF. Written as DNA, the CDR3 is TGTGCCAGCAGCTTAAGGGGGAACTCCTACAATGAGCAGTTCTTC. Using reference TRBV7-2 and TRBJ2-1 for the parts outside the CDR3, the full variable domain is GAGVSQSPSNKVTEKGKDVELRCDPISGHTALYWYRQSLGQGLEFLIYFQGNSAPDKSGLPSDRFSAERTGGSVSTLTIQRTQQEDSAVYLCASSLRGNSYNEQFFGPGTRLTVL.

The chain recombines TRBV29-1 with TRBJ2-1, with a tentative D call TRBD2 (5 bases). Germline V CDR1 and CDR2: SQVTM, ANQGSEA. This CDR3 has 15 amino acids. Trimming took 4 bases from V and 8 from J, leaving 21 bases between them. CDR3 nucleotides: TGCAGCGTTGGGGCTCCGGGCCCCCCCGGGGATGAGCAGTTCTTC. It specifies CSVGAPGPPGDEQFF.

The rearrangement uses TRBV3-1 and TRBJ2-5; D is perhaps TRBD1 (6 bases). The length of the CDR3 is 14 residues. Per germline, CDR1 LGHDT and CDR2 YNNKEL (reference sequence). Trimming cost V 4 bases and J 10 bases, with 19 bases left between them. The CDR3 nucleotides read TGTGCCAGCAGCCTCTACAGGGAGAACCATGGCCAGTACTTC. It specifies CASSLYRENHGQYF.

The gene calls are TRBV7-9 and TRBJ2-2; maybe TRBD1 (5 bases). Germline CDR1 is SEHNR and CDR2 is FQNEAQ (reference sequence). This CDR3 contains 14 residues. Trimming removed 1 base from V and 6 bases from J, with 9 bases in between. Written as DNA, the CDR3 is TGTGCCAGCAGCTTAGTCGCAGGGTCCGGGGAGCTGTTTTTT. Amino acids: CASSLVAGSGELFF.

The rearrangement links TRBV28 to TRBJ2-3; 7 bases are a match to TRBD1. Germline-derived CDR1 and CDR2 are MDHEN and SYDVKM. The CDR3 is 12 amino acids. Trimming cost V 4 bases and J 15 bases; bases outside gene matches: 10. Written as DNA, the CDR3 is TGTGCCAGCAGTTCAGAGGGGGCGCGGGTCTATTTT. Translated: CASSSEGARVYF.

The chain recombines TRBV20-1 with TRBJ1-2, with 8 nucleotides matching TRBD1. V was clipped by 6 bases and J by 4 bases; unmatched bases: 13. From germline, CDR1 is DFQATT and CDR2 SNEGSKA (reference sequence). The CDR3 is 15 residues long. The CDR3 loop reads CSAEPGTGRAYGYTF. In DNA form, the CDR3 reads TGCAGTGCCGAACCCGGGACAGGACGCGCCTATGGCTACACCTTC.

This clonotype has a handful of counts. The rearrangement uses TRBV5-1 and TRBJ2-5, with 7 bases fitting TRBD2. Germline CDR1 and CDR2: SGHRS and YFSETQ. J gave up 5 bases and V 4 bases, and 8 bases lay outside the gene matches. The CDR3 has 14 residues. The CDR3 here is CASSGKAGRETQYF. CDR3 nucleotides: TGCGCCAGCAGCGGAAAAGCGGGGAGGGAGACCCAGTACTTC. Full variable domain (remainder filled in from reference TRBV5-1 and TRBJ2-5): KAGVTQTPRYLIKTRGQQVTLSCSPISGHRSVSWYQQTPGQGLQFLFEYFSETQRNKGNFPGRFSGRQFSNSRSEMNVSTLELGDSALYLCASSGKAGRETQYFGPGTRLLVL.

The V and J genes are TRBV20-1 and TRBJ2-5; 10 positions match TRBD2. J lost 5 bases, V lost 0 bases, and 6 bases had no gene match. This CDR3 spans 15 amino acids. CDR1 is DFQATT, CDR2 SNEGSKA, per germline (reference sequence). This CDR3 reads CSARELAGRMETQYF. The CDR3 DNA reads TGCAGTGCTAGAGAACTAGCGGGAAGGATGGAGACCCAGTACTTC.

This chain uses TRBV4-3 with TRBJ2-3, with 9 bases fitting TRBD2. This CDR3 spans 15 amino acids. The V gene's germline CDR1 is LGHNA and CDR2 YSLEER. V gave up 2 bases and J gave up 6 bases; unmatched junction bases: 6. CDR3 region: CASSQLAGPLDTQYF. The CDR3 DNA reads as TGCGCCAGCAGCCAACTAGCGGGACCTTTGGATACGCAGTATTTT.

This clonotype occurred a few times. The chain recombines TRBV4-1 with TRBJ2-7; TRBD2 matches 7 bases. V lost 1 base and J lost 4; bases outside the gene matches: 7. The CDR3 is 15 residues long. In germline, CDR1 is MGHRA, CDR2 YSYEKL. The CDR3 DNA follows: TGCGCCAGCAGCCAAGCTCCCGGCGGGAGTTACGAGCAGTACTTC. This translates into CASSQAPGGSYEQYF.

This clonotype was seen repeatedly, ten times or more. The genes are TRBV4-3 and TRBJ2-7, with 10 bases fitting TRBD1. In germline, CDR1 is LGHNA, CDR2 YSLEER. The CDR3 consists of 16 residues. Trimming cost V 0 bases and J 4 bases; bases outside gene matches: 6. The CDR3 DNA sequence: TGCGCCAGCAGCCAAGATTTGGGACAGGGGCGGTACGAGCAGTACTTC. This translates into CASSQDLGQGRYEQYF.

This clonotype has more than one count but fewer than ten. The chain uses TRBV20-1 and TRBJ2-5; 11 bases fit TRBD2. The CDR3 is 14 residues long. After removal of 3 bases from V and 4 bases from J, the junction contained 4 bases not matched to a gene. CDR1 and CDR2 (germline): DFQATT, SNEGSKA (reference sequence). CDR3 bases: TGCAGTGCTAGTCCTACTAGCGGGAGAGAGACCCAGTACTTC. It codes for CSASPTSGRETQYF.

The table lists this clonotype with many counts. The chain couples TRBV5-1 to TRBJ2-7; 8 bases match TRBD1. The germline V gene has CDR1 SGHRS and CDR2 YFSETQ. The V gene end was trimmed by 0 bases and the J gene end by 7 bases; junction bases not matched to a gene: 6. CDR3 size: 14 residues. DNA for the CDR3: TGCGCCAGCAGCTTGGACGCCGGGACAGGAGAGCAGTACTTC. It encodes CASSLDAGTGEQYF.